The sequence of this T cell receptor beta chain was determined in a study of beta chain features in type 1 diabetes. Regarding the study as a whole: In every one of the four CD4+ subsets, TCRB CDR3s were moderately but significantly shorter in Type 1 diabetes patients.

Sequenced material consisted of expressed TCRB transcripts (all of the isolated RNA was reverse transcribed). The method was immunoSEQ multiplex PCR; TCRdb's version includes in-frame clones alone and lacks a portion of them. Of about 160,000 clones detected, approximately 8.7% appear once; the ten largest clones hold around 0.64%. On this clone itself: The antigen is unknown.

The CDR3 extends over 14 amino acids. V lost 1 base, J lost 3 bases, and 10 bases lay in between. Germline CDR1 is MDHEN and CDR2 is SYDVKM. The material sequenced was central memory CD4+ T cells from blood. The chain recombines TRBV28 with TRBJ2-7; the D gene is possibly TRBD1 (6 bases). This TCR came from a woman in her 30s with type 1 diabetes. This chain's CDR3 is CASSLFGQNYEQYF. The CDR3 DNA reads TGTGCCAGCAGTTTATTCGGACAGAACTACGAGCAGTACTTC. Using reference TRBV28 and TRBJ2-7 for the parts outside the CDR3, the full variable domain is DVKVTQSSRYLVKRTGEKVFLECVQDMDHENMFWYRQDPGLGLRLIYFSYDVKMKEKGDIPEGYSVSREKKERFSLILESASTNQTSMYLCASSLFGQNYEQYFGPGTRLTVT.